These 32 T cell receptor beta chains originate from one sample sequenced in a study of blood T cell repertoires in COVID-19. Using immunoSEQ multiplex PCR, the repertoire was profiled, and TCRdb retains in-frame clones only, with some absent. The sample shows about 190,000 clones, around 78% of them seen only once. Material: peripheral blood. The receptors shown here come from an elderly woman with active or convalescent COVID-19.

This chain connects TRBV5-1 to TRBJ1-1; 7 positions match TRBD1. Germline CDR1 SGHRS, CDR2 YFSETQ. The CDR3 runs 16 residues. V dropped 7 bases and J dropped 4; count of bases not matched to a gene: 16. CDR3 sequence: CASGPRPGGDSTEAFF. The CDR3 DNA is TGCGCCAGCGGTCCCCGCCCGGGAGGGGACAGCACTGAAGCTTTCTTT. Using reference TRBV5-1 and TRBJ1-1 for the parts outside the CDR3, the full variable domain is KAGVTQTPRYLIKTRGQQVTLSCSPISGHRSVSWYQQTPGQGLQFLFEYFSETQRNKGNFPGRFSGRQFSNSRSEMNVSTLELGDSALYLCASGPRPGGDSTEAFFGQGTRLTVV.

The V and J genes are TRBV9 and TRBJ1-6; 9 bases match TRBD1. Trimming at V came to 5 bases and at J to 7 bases, leaving 10 bases not matched to a gene. Germline V CDR1 and CDR2: SGDLS, YYNGEE. The CDR3 runs to 16 residues. CDR3 DNA: TGTGCCAGCAGTCCCACGCCCGGGACAGGGAATTCACCCCTCCACTTT. It specifies CASSPTPGTGNSPLHF.

The CDR3 bases are TGTGCCAGCAGTTTCAGGGTTAAAAAACAGGGAAATTCACCCCTCCACTTT. Amino acid sequence: CASSFRVKKQGNSPLHF. The chain uses TRBV27 and TRBJ1-6; D is perhaps TRBD1 (6 bases). V was pared by 3 bases and J by 7 bases, with 19 bases between. Germline-derived CDR1 and CDR2 are MNHEY and SMNVEV (reference sequence). The CDR3 has 17 residues.

This chain uses TRBV18 with TRBJ2-3; D may be TRBD1 (6 bases). This CDR3 has 15 amino acids. Germline values: CDR1 KGHSH, CDR2 LQKENI. Trimming left V 2 bases short and J 2 bases short, with 11 bases between. The DNA of the CDR3 is TGTGCCAGCTCACCAACTACAGGGACCACAGATACGCAGTATTTT. Translation gives CASSPTTGTTDTQYF.

V is TRBV29-1 and J is TRBJ1-1; the D is unclear. The CDR3 covers 13 residues. V lost 7 bases and J 6 bases, leaving 18 bases between the germline ends. CDR1 and CDR2 (germline): SQVTM, ANQGSEA. In DNA, the CDR3 is TGCAGCGCCCGTAGAGGGAGTGCCGCTGAAGCTTTCTTT. Its translation is CSARRGSAAEAFF.

The CDR3: CATSRQFAEQYF. DNA for the CDR3: TGTGCCACCAGCCGACAGTTTGCCGAGCAGTACTTC. This sequence joins TRBV15 and TRBJ2-7; D possibly corresponds to TRBD1 (5 bases). The CDR3 contains 12 residues. V was cut by 5 bases and J by 6 bases, with 11 bases left in between. Germline values: CDR1 LNHNV, CDR2 YYDKDF (reference sequence).

This chain joins TRBV10-2 and TRBJ2-5, with TRBD1 identical over 7 bases. This CDR3 has 12 residues. The J segment lost 3 bases and the V segment lost 8 bases, leaving 3 bases of the junction unmatched. Germline CDR1 is WSHSY and CDR2 is SAAADI. The CDR3 is CASRDREETQYF. The CDR3 DNA reads as TGCGCCAGCCGAGACAGGGAAGAGACCCAGTACTTC.

The gene calls are TRBV2 and TRBJ2-7; TRBD2 agrees at 8 bases. V was pared by 4 bases and J by 2 bases, with 1 base of the junction left unmatched. The CDR3 sequence is 13 residues long. The germline V gene has CDR1 SNHLY and CDR2 FYNNEI. CDR3 in DNA: TGTGCCAGCAGTGTTAGCGGGACCTACGAGCAGTACTTC. Its translation: CASSVSGTYEQYF.

The V gene is TRBV18, the J gene TRBJ2-5, with 7 bases aligning to TRBD2. The CDR3 loop spans 17 amino acids. With V trimmed by 4 bases and J by 4 bases, 15 bases remained unmatched. Germline V gene lookup returns CDR1 KGHSH and CDR2 LQKENI. CDR3 in DNA: TGTGCCAGCTCACTCGCACTCGTGACGGGGGGACGAGAGACCCAGTACTTC. It specifies CASSLALVTGGRETQYF.

Comments on this clone: Other DNA sequences in the same sample also yield this CDR3. The chain employs TRBV11-2 and TRBJ1-1; D is uncertain. Trimming shortened V by 2 bases and J by 0 bases, and 4 bases separated the two germline ends. Germline V lookup: CDR1 SGHAT, CDR2 FQNNGV. The CDR3 spans 13 residues. CDR3 DNA: TGTGCCAGCAGCTTATCCGTGAACACTGAAGCTTTCTTT. This sequence encodes CASSLSVNTEAFF.

V gene TRBV28 combines with J gene TRBJ2-1; no definite D call. Germline values: CDR1 MDHEN, CDR2 SYDVKM. The V end was cut by 6 bases, the J end by 0 bases, with 3 bases between. The CDR3 is 12 amino acids. The DNA of the CDR3 is TGTGCCAGCAGGAGCTCCTACAATGAGCAGTTCTTC. Amino acid sequence: CASRSSYNEQFF.

The rearrangement links TRBV5-8 to TRBJ2-5; 10 positions match TRBD2. Germline CDR1 and CDR2: SGHTS and YDEGEE. V trimming: 1 base; J trimming: 3 bases; junction bases outside the gene matches: 6. The CDR3 runs to 16 residues. In DNA form, the CDR3 reads TGTGCCAGCAGCTTGCGTGGAGCGGGGGGGGAAGAGACCCAGTACTTC. Translating it yields CASSLRGAGGEETQYF.

The V and J genes are TRBV19 and TRBJ1-5, with 12 bases aligning to TRBD1. The CDR3 runs to 16 residues. The ends lost 6 bases at V and 6 bases at J; junction bases unmatched: 9. The V gene's germline CDR1 is LNHDA and CDR2 SQIVND (reference sequence). In DNA form, the CDR3 reads TGTGCCAGTAGCCTCGGGACAGGGGGCTTTGGTCAGCCCCAGCATTTT. Protein: CASSLGTGGFGQPQHF. Based on the CDR3 plus reference TRBV19 and TRBJ1-5, the full variable domain is DGGITQSPKYLFRKEGQNVTLSCEQNLNHDAMYWYRQDPGQGLRLIYYSQIVNDFQKGDIAEGYSVSREKKESFPLTVTSAQKNPTAFYLCASSLGTGGFGQPQHFGDGTRLSIL.

The V gene is TRBV4-2, the J gene TRBJ2-2; no definite D call. The ends were cut back, 1 base at V and 0 bases at J, with 9 bases in the middle. Germline assignment: CDR1 LGHNA and CDR2 YNFKEQ. This CDR3 has 16 amino acids. CDR3 nucleotides: TGTGCCAGCAGCCAAGTGCCTGGAGCGAACACCGGGGAGCTGTTTTTT. The encoded protein is CASSQVPGANTGELFF.

The DNA of the CDR3 is TGTGCCAGCAGTTTATGGGCCAGGGGCTCGAGCTCTGGAAACACCATATATTTT. Translated, it gives CASSLWARGSSSGNTIYF. The V call is TRBV28, the J call TRBJ1-3, with D possibly being TRBD1 (6 bases). The V gene's germline CDR1 is MDHEN and CDR2 SYDVKM. This CDR3 comprises 18 residues. V lost 0 bases and J lost 0, with 15 bases in between.

The chain links TRBV2 to TRBJ2-7; 7 bases are a match to TRBD2. The trim removed 4 bases at V and 6 bases at J, leaving 3 bases unmatched. There are 12 residues in the CDR3. Germline assignment: CDR1 SNHLY and CDR2 FYNNEI. CDR3 DNA: TGTGCCAGCAGTGCCACGGGGGGCGAGCAGTACTTC. The encoded protein is CASSATGGEQYF.

The chain links TRBV3-1 (or the pseudogene TRBV3-2) to TRBJ2-1; 8 bases align to TRBD2. Germline V gives CDR1 LGHDT, CDR2 YNNKEL (reference sequence). CDR3 length: 17 residues. J gave up 5 bases and V 0 bases, and 9 bases lay outside the gene matches. The CDR3 coding sequence is TGTGCCAGCAGCCAAGATCGGGGGGGCCTACTAAACAATGAGCAGTTCTTC. This encodes CASSQDRGGLLNNEQFF.

The chain carries TRBV19 and TRBJ2-2; TRBD2 matches 8 bases. J gave up 7 bases and V 5 bases, and 6 bases lay outside the gene matches. The germline CDR1 and CDR2 sequences are LNHDA and SQIVND (reference sequence). The CDR3 runs to 14 residues. This CDR3 reads CASSPGGAGGELFF. The CDR3 DNA reads as TGTGCCAGTAGTCCCGGGGGGGCCGGCGGGGAGCTGTTTTTT.

The sample holds a few counts of this clone. The chain recombines TRBV6-6 with TRBJ2-4; 7 bases agree with TRBD2. Looked up from germline, CDR1 is MNHNY and CDR2 is SVGAGI (reference sequence). This CDR3 spans 16 amino acids. V was pared by 2 bases and J by 1 base, with 5 bases of the junction left unmatched. In DNA, the CDR3 is TGTGCCAGCAGTTACGCCAGCGGGGTTGCCAAAAACATTCAGTACTTC. Translated, it gives CASSYASGVAKNIQYF.

V gene TRBV28 combines with J gene TRBJ1-1; D gene uncertain. V lost 10 bases and J lost 7, with 19 bases in between. The CDR3 runs 13 residues. CDR1 is MDHEN, CDR2 SYDVKM, per germline. The CDR3 sequence is CATLRGGSIEAFF. CDR3 coding DNA: TGTGCCACCCTCAGAGGTGGGAGTATTGAAGCTTTCTTT.

The genes are TRBV3-1 (or the pseudogene TRBV3-2) and TRBJ2-5, with 9 nucleotides matching TRBD2. Per germline, CDR1 LGHDT and CDR2 YNNKEL (reference sequence). The CDR3 extends over 16 amino acids. The V and J ends lost 8 bases and 5 bases, in that order; junction bases with no gene match: 15. The CDR3 sequence: CASQPVRGGVWETQYF. CDR3 DNA: TGTGCCAGCCAACCCGTCCGCGGGGGGGTTTGGGAGACCCAGTACTTC.

V gene TRBV11-2 combines with J gene TRBJ2-3; 12 bases agree with TRBD2. Germline V gene sequence: CDR1 SGHAT, CDR2 FQNNGV. This CDR3 is 17 amino acids long. The ends lost 5 bases at V and 1 base at J; junction bases unmatched: 7. Written as DNA, the CDR3 is TGTGCCAGCAGCGTAAACCCTAGCGGGGGGGGCACAGATACGCAGTATTTT. As protein: CASSVNPSGGGTDTQYF.

This sequence joins TRBV7-9 and TRBJ1-2, with 7 bases fitting TRBD1. This CDR3 is 13 amino acids long. Germline lookup yields CDR1 SEHNR and CDR2 FQNEAQ (reference sequence). V dropped 5 bases and J dropped 6; count of bases not matched to a gene: 6. The CDR3 loop reads CASSPDRVHGYTF. In nucleotides, the CDR3 is TGTGCCAGCAGCCCAGACAGGGTTCATGGCTACACCTTC. The full variable domain, completed using reference TRBV7-9 and TRBJ1-2, is DTGVSQNPRHKITKRGQNVTFRCDPISEHNRLYWYRQTLGQGPEFLTYFQNEAQLEKSRLLSDRFSAERPKGSFSTLEIQRTEQGDSAMYLCASSPDRVHGYTFGSGTRLTVV.

CDR3 coding DNA: TGTGCCAGCAGTGAATCGCAGGGTCTGTTCACCGGGGAGCTGTTTTTT. It translates to CASSESQGLFTGELFF. V and J are TRBV6-1 and TRBJ2-2; a possible D gene is TRBD1 (5 bases). This CDR3 comprises 16 residues. Trimming shortened V by 2 bases and J by 4 bases, and 14 bases separated the two germline ends. Germline loops: CDR1 MNHNS, CDR2 SASEGT.

The rearrangement joins TRBV10-3 to TRBJ1-3, with D perhaps TRBD1 (6 bases). With 6 bases removed from V and 0 bases from J, the gap between germline ends came to 12 bases. CDR3 size: 15 residues. The germline V gene has CDR1 ENHRY and CDR2 SYGVKD. The CDR3 DNA reads TGTGCCATCAGATCAGACAGGAGCTCTGGAAACACCATATATTTT. Translated: CAIRSDRSSGNTIYF.

The chain couples TRBV10-3 to TRBJ2-7; 10 bases fit TRBD1. Trimming at V came to 7 bases and at J to 1 base, leaving 4 bases not matched to a gene. Germline CDR1 and CDR2: ENHRY and SYGVKD. The CDR3 sequence is 14 residues long. CDR3 region: CAINPGQGSYEQYF. The CDR3, as DNA: TGTGCCATCAATCCGGGACAGGGGTCCTACGAGCAGTACTTC.

This clone was observed once. V is TRBV5-1 and J is TRBJ1-3; D might be TRBD1 (6 bases). This CDR3 is 15 amino acids long. Trimming left V 0 bases short and J 4 bases short, with 11 bases between. CDR1 and CDR2 (germline): SGHRS, YFSETQ. Written as DNA, the CDR3 is TGCGCCAGCAGCTTGGGGACAGTATTCGGAAACACCATATATTTT. Amino acid sequence: CASSLGTVFGNTIYF.

The chain couples TRBV6-5 to TRBJ1-1; D is undetermined. The CDR3 spans 14 residues. V was cut by 3 bases and J by 0 bases, with 8 bases left in between. Per the germline V gene, CDR1 is MNHEY and CDR2 is SVGAGI. The CDR3 region has the DNA TGTGCCAGCAGTTATGGAGTTATGAACACTGAAGCTTTCTTT. This encodes CASSYGVMNTEAFF.

DNA of the CDR3: TGTGCCAGCAGTTTAGGGGCCGCGGAAATCTACGAGCAGTACTTC. Protein product: CASSLGAAEIYEQYF. The chain combines TRBV27 with TRBJ2-7; D perhaps matches TRBD1 (5 bases). From germline, CDR1 is MNHEY and CDR2 SMNVEV (reference sequence). V was pared by 2 bases and J by 3 bases, with 14 bases between. The CDR3 sequence is 15 residues long.

The chain uses TRBV10-3 and TRBJ2-7, with a tentative D call TRBD1 (6 bases). The germline CDR1 and CDR2 sequences are ENHRY and SYGVKD. Trimming cost V 11 bases and J 0 bases, with 17 bases left between them. This CDR3 has 14 amino acids. CDR3 sequence (DNA): TGTGCCGCCCAGACAGGACTCTCCTCCTACGAGCAGTACTTC. This translates into CAAQTGLSSYEQYF.

This clone was counted between two and nine times. The chain recombines TRBV9 with TRBJ1-5; 9 nucleotides align to TRBD1. Per the germline V gene, CDR1 is SGDLS and CDR2 is YYNGEE. Trimming cost V 2 bases and J 0 bases; bases outside gene matches: 9. The CDR3 contains 18 residues. The CDR3 protein is CASSVARDRVSSNQPQHF. Written as DNA, the CDR3 is TGTGCCAGCAGCGTCGCTAGGGACAGGGTCTCTAGCAATCAGCCCCAGCATTTT.

V and J are TRBV15 and TRBJ1-3; the D is unclear. Trimming took off 0 bases at V and 5 bases at J, with 14 bases between the two ends. The CDR3 runs 16 residues. Germline loops: CDR1 LNHNV, CDR2 YYDKDF (reference sequence). The CDR3 DNA reads as TGTGCCACCAGCAGAGAGTTTCTTGGGAGACGAAACACCATATATTTT. Protein product: CATSREFLGRRNTIYF.